Listed here are 26 T cell receptor beta chains from one sample, sequenced in a study of cytomegalovirus exposure and HLA in healthy donors. 13 Jbeta primers and 60 Vbeta primers were used for the PCR. TCRdb's copy holds only in-frame clones and misses some; the assay was immunoSEQ multiplex PCR. The table includes about 96,000 clones, 65% to 85% detected once. The sample taken for sequencing was PBMCs. The receptor set was obtained from a female donor in good health and CMV-seropositive.

The chain has TRBV14 and TRBJ2-7; 7 nucleotides match TRBD2. V dropped 0 bases and J dropped 1; count of bases not matched to a gene: 18. CDR1 SGHDN and CDR2 FVKESK come from the germline V gene. The CDR3 consists of 20 residues. The CDR3 nucleotides are TGTGCCAGCAGCCAAGAGGAGATCGGATGGCTAGCGGCTGTGTCCTACGAGCAGTACTTC. Protein product: CASSQEEIGWLAAVSYEQYF.

The V gene is TRBV9, the J gene TRBJ1-2; the D is unclear. CDR1 and CDR2 from the germline V gene are SGDLS and YYNGEE. V shed 0 bases and J shed 5 bases, with 5 bases lying between them. The length of the CDR3 is 12 residues. The CDR3 sequence is CASSVGGYGYTF. DNA for the CDR3: TGTGCCAGCAGCGTAGGAGGGTATGGCTACACCTTC. The full variable domain, rest sourced from reference TRBV9 and TRBJ1-2, is DSGVTQTPKHLITATGQRVTLRCSPRSGDLSVYWYQQSLDQGLQFLIQYYNGEERAKGNILERFSAQQFPDLHSELNLSSLELGDSALYFCASSVGGYGYTFGSGTRLTVV.

The sample holds a few counts of this clone. This rearrangement joins TRBV5-4 to TRBJ1-6, with 9 bases that match TRBD1. The CDR3 length is 15 residues. Losses at the gene ends were 0 bases for V and 7 bases for J; bases not matched to a gene: 2. Germline CDR1 and CDR2: SGHNT and YYREEE (reference sequence). CDR3 sequence (DNA): TGTGCCAGCAGCTTGGAGGGACAGGGAAATTCACCCCTCCACTTT. Amino acid sequence: CASSLEGQGNSPLHF.

The chain combines TRBV4-2 with TRBJ2-5, with TRBD2 as a possible D gene (5 bases). Trimming pared 0 bases from V and 4 bases from J, leaving 15 bases between. The CDR3 has 16 amino acids. Germline loops: CDR1 LGHNA, CDR2 YNFKEQ. The CDR3 region has the DNA TGTGCCAGCAGCCAAGATCAGCGGTTAACGGGAGAGACCCAGTACTTC. Its translation: CASSQDQRLTGETQYF.

CDR3: CASSSSGHLTGELFF. The CDR3 coding sequence is TGCGCCAGCAGCTCCTCGGGACACCTGACCGGGGAGCTGTTTTTT. V gene TRBV5-1 combines with J gene TRBJ2-2, with TRBD1 as a possible D gene (6 bases). Per germline, CDR1 SGHRS and CDR2 YFSETQ. The CDR3 is 15 residues long. The V end lost 3 bases, the J end lost 5 bases, and 14 bases lay between the germline ends.

CDR3 sequence reads: CASSVGAGNQPQHF. Here the CDR3 DNA reads TGTGCCAGCAGTGTAGGGGCGGGCAATCAGCCCCAGCATTTT. The chain joins TRBV2 to TRBJ1-5, with a tentative D call TRBD1 (5 bases). CDR1 is SNHLY, CDR2 FYNNEI, per germline. This CDR3 contains 14 residues. V was shortened by 4 bases and J by 2 bases, with 9 bases between the two germline ends.

The rearrangement joins TRBV5-1 to TRBJ2-5; 11 positions agree with TRBD1. CDR1 SGHRS and CDR2 YFSETQ come from the germline V gene. The CDR3 totals 14 residues. V lost 4 bases to trimming and J lost 5 bases; unmatched junction nucleotides: 4. This CDR3 reads CASSRTGGRETQYF. DNA for the CDR3: TGCGCCAGCAGCCGGACAGGGGGCAGGGAGACCCAGTACTTC.

There are a few counts of this clone. The genes are TRBV6-5 and TRBJ1-5; maybe TRBD1 (6 bases). Germline-derived CDR1 and CDR2 are MNHEY and SVGAGI. The V end lost 5 bases, the J end lost 7 bases, and 9 bases lay between the germline ends. The CDR3 totals 12 residues. The CDR3 here is CASSAQGQPQHF. CDR3 in DNA: TGTGCCAGCAGTGCCCAGGGGCAGCCCCAGCATTTT.

The rearrangement joins TRBV28 to TRBJ1-1; TRBD1 agrees at 7 bases. The CDR3 is 14 residues long. Unmatched junction bases numbered 7, after V lost 6 bases and J lost 3 bases. The germline V gene encodes CDR1 MDHEN and CDR2 SYDVKM. The DNA of the CDR3 is TGTGCCAGCAGCCAAGGGGGCCATGACACTGAAGCTTTCTTT. Its translation: CASSQGGHDTEAFF.

This clone was recorded a few times. V usage is TRBV4-3 and J usage is TRBJ1-6; 9 bases align to TRBD1. Per the germline V gene, CDR1 is LGHNA and CDR2 is YSLEER. The CDR3 sequence is 16 residues long. V lost 3 bases and J lost 6; bases outside the gene matches: 6. As DNA, the CDR3 is TGCGCCAGCAGCCAGGCACCGGGACAGGGTAATTCACCCCTCCACTTT. Its protein product is CASSQAPGQGNSPLHF.

The rearrangement uses TRBV2 and TRBJ1-6; D not certain. The V end was cut by 4 bases, the J end by 6 bases, with 10 bases between. The CDR3 has 14 amino acids. The germline gives CDR1 SNHLY, CDR2 FYNNEI. CDR3 nucleotide sequence: TGTGCCAGCAGTGTCGAGGTCACTAATTCACCCCTCCACTTT. Protein product: CASSVEVTNSPLHF.

The chain uses TRBV11-3 and TRBJ2-3; D perhaps matches TRBD1 (6 bases). Deletions cut 5 bases from V and 0 bases from J, with 12 bases between. CDR3 length equals 15 residues. Germline CDR1 SGHNT, CDR2 YENEEA. CDR3 region: CASSPGTPSTDTQYF. The CDR3 coding sequence is TGTGCCAGCAGCCCCGGGACACCAAGCACAGATACGCAGTATTTT.

The chain combines TRBV18 with TRBJ1-2; 7 bases agree with TRBD1. CDR1 is KGHSH, CDR2 LQKENI, per germline. There are 17 residues in the CDR3. Trimming removed 3 bases from V and 4 bases from J; junction bases left unmatched: 14. CDR3 coding DNA: TGTGCCAGCTCACCCATCTTTACCGGACAGGCCCGCTATGGCTACACCTTC. Translated: CASSPIFTGQARYGYTF.

The chain uses TRBV6-1 and TRBJ2-7; no clear D gene. Per the germline V gene, CDR1 is MNHNS and CDR2 is SASEGT. The CDR3 has 15 amino acids. V was clipped by 4 bases and J by 2 bases, with 15 bases between them. As DNA, the CDR3 is TGTGCCAGCAGTGTTAATAATCCAGGTGCCTACGAGCAGTACTTC. Amino acids: CASSVNNPGAYEQYF.

The rearrangement joins TRBV28 to TRBJ1-1; D gene ambiguous. CDR3 length equals 15 residues. Trimming took 5 bases from V and 0 from J, leaving 13 bases between them. From germline, CDR1 is MDHEN and CDR2 SYDVKM. The CDR3 nucleotides are TGTGCCAGCAGTCTCCCCGTCAGTATGAACACTGAAGCTTTCTTT. Protein product: CASSLPVSMNTEAFF.

V is TRBV30 and J is TRBJ2-3; 7 bases line up with TRBD2. V lost 0 bases and J lost 5; bases outside the gene matches: 2. The length of the CDR3 is 13 residues. Germline V lookup: CDR1 GTSNPN, CDR2 SVGIG (reference sequence). The CDR3 loop reads CAWSVSGGDTQYF. For the CDR3, the DNA is TGTGCCTGGAGTGTATCGGGGGGAGATACGCAGTATTTT.

The chain recombines TRBV7-2 with TRBJ2-1, with D maybe TRBD2 (5 bases). Germline V lookup: CDR1 SGHTA, CDR2 FQGNSA. Trimming cost V 1 base and J 3 bases, with 10 bases left between them. The length of the CDR3 is 15 residues. CDR3 region: CASSLGFGVYNEQFF. The CDR3 DNA sequence: TGTGCCAGCAGCTTAGGGTTCGGGGTCTACAATGAGCAGTTCTTC.

V is TRBV7-2 and J is TRBJ2-7; maybe TRBD2 (5 bases). V was pared by 4 bases and J by 2 bases, with 12 bases between. Germline values: CDR1 SGHTA, CDR2 FQGNSA. This CDR3 spans 14 amino acids. The CDR3 loop reads CASSSPAEPYEQYF. The DNA of the CDR3 is TGTGCCAGCAGCTCCCCAGCGGAACCCTACGAGCAGTACTTC.

The genes are TRBV7-2 and TRBJ1-1; D remains ambiguous. Germline V gene sequence: CDR1 SGHTA, CDR2 FQGNSA. Trimming took off 3 bases at V and 2 bases at J, with 13 bases between the two ends. The length of the CDR3 is 15 residues. The DNA for the CDR3 is TGTGCCAGCAGCTTGCCTGGAGTTACCAACACTGAAGCTTTCTTT. This gives the protein CASSLPGVTNTEAFF.

This chain connects TRBV4-1 to TRBJ2-3; a possible D gene is TRBD2 (5 bases). Trimming took off 0 bases at V and 6 bases at J, with 13 bases between the two ends. CDR1 MGHRA and CDR2 YSYEKL come from the germline V gene. The CDR3 contains 15 residues. CDR3 amino acids: CASSQDEGIKDTQYF. CDR3 in DNA: TGCGCCAGCAGCCAAGACGAGGGCATAAAGGATACGCAGTATTTT.

The chain combines TRBV30 with TRBJ2-1, with TRBD2 matching 8 bases. Looked up from germline, CDR1 is GTSNPN and CDR2 is SVGIG (reference sequence). V was pared by 0 bases and J by 4 bases, with 5 bases of the junction left unmatched. The CDR3 is 15 amino acids. The CDR3 DNA reads as TGTGCCTGGAGTGTAATCCAGCGGGGGTACAATGAGCAGTTCTTC. This translates into CAWSVIQRGYNEQFF.

The chain joins TRBV29-1 to TRBJ2-7; no definite D call. Trimming removed 7 bases at V and 3 bases at J, with 10 bases between. The CDR3 has 11 residues. Germline V gene lookup returns CDR1 SQVTM and CDR2 ANQGSEA. The chain's CDR3 is CSGQIGYEQYF. The CDR3 bases are TGCAGCGGACAAATAGGCTACGAGCAGTACTTC.

This clone is a singleton in its sample. This chain connects TRBV5-1 to TRBJ1-4; 10 bases align to TRBD1. J was trimmed by 6 bases and V by 4 bases; bases with no gene match: 6. The germline CDR1 and CDR2 sequences are SGHRS and YFSETQ. This CDR3 contains 15 residues. DNA of the CDR3: TGCGCCAGCAGCACTGCCGGGACAGGGGATGAAAAACTGTTTTTT. This encodes CASSTAGTGDEKLFF. The variable domain in full, with the rest retrieved from reference TRBV5-1 and TRBJ1-4, is KAGVTQTPRYLIKTRGQQVTLSCSPISGHRSVSWYQQTPGQGLQFLFEYFSETQRNKGNFPGRFSGRQFSNSRSEMNVSTLELGDSALYLCASSTAGTGDEKLFFGSGTQLSVL.

This clone showed up just once. The chain joins TRBV7-9 to TRBJ1-4; no definite D call. The CDR3 extends over 14 amino acids. The V and J ends lost 1 base and 10 bases respectively, with 13 bases between them. Per germline, CDR1 SEHNR and CDR2 FQNEAQ (reference sequence). The CDR3 DNA is TGTGCCAGCAGCTTAGGGCAGGCTTTTGGAAAACTGTTTTTT. Amino acid sequence: CASSLGQAFGKLFF.

A few counts support this clone. V usage is TRBV6-5 and J usage is TRBJ2-5; no reliable D call. V was clipped by 4 bases and J by 4 bases, with 7 bases between them. This CDR3 is 12 amino acids long. The germline V gene encodes CDR1 MNHEY and CDR2 SVGAGI. The CDR3 DNA follows: TGTGCCAGCAGTTTACTCGGAGAGACCCAGTACTTC. It encodes CASSLLGETQYF.

The V and J genes are TRBV5-1 and TRBJ2-3; TRBD2 matches 13 bases. CDR3 length: 17 residues. Germline assignment: CDR1 SGHRS and CDR2 YFSETQ. V was pared by 4 bases and J by 1 base, with 6 bases of the junction left unmatched. CDR3 loop: CASSAGLAGAGTDTQYF. The CDR3 DNA reads TGCGCCAGCAGCGCCGGACTAGCGGGAGCGGGCACAGATACGCAGTATTTT.